These T cell receptor beta chains were read from a single sample in a study of T cell repertoires in cytomegalovirus infection. MiXCR, run by TCRdb on the reads, gives a single entry per CDR3 protein. The profile shows hundreds of thousands of distinct CDR3 sequences, roughly 15% of them singletons. The sequenced sample was PBMCs. The source of these receptors is a human donor in good health (CMV status not recorded). Some clones in this sample may be carry-over from other donors' samples. The CDR3 runs from the conserved cysteine through the conserved F or W. A D gene is named only where the DNA matches it firmly. Where a row states a size, it is once, few, many or the class of an expanded clone; other rows omit it.

TRBV20-1	TRBJ1-1	.	.	TGCAGTGCCACTCCCCCTCATCCGTCAGGCTGGGACACTGAAGCTTTCTTT	CSATPPHPSGWDTEAFF
TRBV6-5	TRBJ1-6	once	.	TGTGCCAGCAGTTACTCGATATGGAACAATTCACCCCTCCACTTT	CASSYSIWNNSPLHF
TRBV2	TRBJ2-7	.	.	TGTGCCAGCAGTGCAGGACAAGTGGCCTACTACGAGCAGTACTTC	CASSAGQVAYYEQYF
TRBV20-1	TRBJ2-7	.	.	TGCAGTGCTAGAGACCGCGGGCCAGGGGCAAGGTACGAGCAGTACTTC	CSARDRGPGARYEQYF
TRBV6-1	TRBJ2-3	many	.	TGTGCCAGCAGGATTACCGGGGGTAGCACAGATACGCAGTATTTT	CASRITGGSTDTQYF
TRBV6-6	TRBJ1-4	many	.	TGTGCCAGCAGTTACCTCCCCGTGCAGGGAAATAATGAAAAACTGTTTTTT	CASSYLPVQGNNEKLFF
TRBV12-3/TRBV12-4	TRBJ2-1	few	.	TGTGCCAGCAGTCAGGATGGGGAGCAGTTCTTC	CASSQDGEQFF
TRBV20-1	TRBJ1-5	few	.	TGCAGTGCGGCTCCCCGCCAGAAGCAGCCCCAGCATTTT	CSAAPRQKQPQHF
TRBV28	TRBJ2-7	.	.	TGTGCCAGCAGGGAGGGATATCAAAGTCTAGGGCAGTACTTC	CASREGYQSLGQYF
TRBV12-3/TRBV12-4	TRBJ1-1	few	TRBD1	TGTGCCAGCAACCCAGGGGGCCCCGTCGAAGCTTTCTTT	CASNPGGPVEAFF
TRBV20-1	TRBJ2-5	few	.	TGCAGTGCTGAGGCCTCTCGGGAGACCCAGTACTTC	CSAEASRETQYF
TRBV7-2	TRBJ1-4	.	TRBD1	TGTGCCAGCAGCTCCAGGACAGGAGATAATGAAAAACTGTTTTTT	CASSSRTGDNEKLFF
TRBV5-1	TRBJ2-3	.	.	TGCGCCAGCAGCCCGGAGAGGAGCACAGATACGCAGTATTTT	CASSPERSTDTQYF
TRBV7-8	TRBJ1-6	many	TRBD1	TGTGCCAGCAGGCTGGGACGGACAGGGCTATCACCCCTCCACTTT	CASRLGRTGLSPLHF
TRBV7-2	TRBJ2-5	many	TRBD1	TGTGCCAGCAGGACCTCCGGGACAGGCCCGCAGACCCAGTACTTC	CASRTSGTGPQTQYF
TRBV19	TRBJ1-5	few	.	TGTGCCACCAGAGTATCAGGGTTCAATCAGCCCCAGCATTTT	CATRVSGFNQPQHF
TRBV28	TRBJ2-5	few	.	TGTGCCAGCAGTTTATTGGCTCGAGAGACCCAGTACTTC	CASSLLARETQYF
TRBV12-3/TRBV12-4	TRBJ2-7	.	TRBD1	TGTGCCAGCAGTCCACCCCCGGGACAGGGCTTATACGAGCAGTACTTC	CASSPPPGQGLYEQYF
TRBV5-1	TRBJ1-2	few	.	TGCGCCAGCAGCGCCACTTGGGAGGGCTACACCTTC	CASSATWEGYTF
TRBV19	TRBJ1-4	few	.	TGTGCCAGTAGTATAGGCAACTCCGGGGCCGGAGGTGAAAAACTGTTTTTT	CASSIGNSGAGGEKLFF
TRBV19	TRBJ1-1	few	.	TGTGCCAGTAGTTCGAACAGGGCCACTGAAGCTTTCTTT	CASSSNRATEAFF
TRBV7-2	TRBJ1-2	many	TRBD1	TGTGCCAGCAGCTTGTGGGACAGGGGGCACTATGGCTACACCTTC	CASSLWDRGHYGYTF
TRBV4-2	TRBJ1-2	.	TRBD1	TGTGCCAGCAGCCCTGGGACAGGGGTTTTAAACTATGGCTACACCTTC	CASSPGTGVLNYGYTF
TRBV27	TRBJ2-1	few	.	TGTGCCAGCAGTTTGGGACCCCAACTGGAGCAGTTCTTC	CASSLGPQLEQFF
TRBV12-3/TRBV12-4	TRBJ2-7	few	TRBD2	TGTGCCAGCAGTTTCGTAACTAGCGGGATTAGTTGGGAGCAGTACTTC	CASSFVTSGISWEQYF
TRBV5-5	TRBJ2-7	many	TRBD2	TGTGCCAGCAGCTCGGTGGGGACTAGCGACGAGCAGTACTTC	CASSSVGTSDEQYF
TRBV7-2	TRBJ1-2	many	.	TGTGCCAGCAGCTTAGTCGCAGGGTTGAATGGCTACACCTTC	CASSLVAGLNGYTF
TRBV28	TRBJ2-5	.	.	TGTGCCAGCAGCCGATACGATCAGGGTGGGGAGACCCAGTACTTC	CASSRYDQGGETQYF
TRBV20-1	TRBJ1-1	few	.	TGCAGTGCTAGACAGGGCTGGGGCACTGAAGCTTTCTTT	CSARQGWGTEAFF
TRBV7-8	TRBJ2-3	many	.	TGTGCCAGCAGCTTAGGAGTCGCAGATACGCAGTATTTT	CASSLGVADTQYF
TRBV4-1	TRBJ1-4	many	TRBD1	TGCGCCAGCAGCCAATTGACAGGGGGTAATGAAAAACTGTTTTTT	CASSQLTGGNEKLFF
TRBV20-1	TRBJ1-3	few	.	TGCAGTGCTATCCCCCGAGGGAACTCTGGAAACACCATATATTTT	CSAIPRGNSGNTIYF
TRBV20-1	TRBJ1-4	.	.	TGCAGTGCTCCTCAGACTTCGGGCGGGGAAAAACTGTTTTTT	CSAPQTSGGEKLFF
TRBV4-1	TRBJ1-5	many	TRBD1	TGCGCCAGCAGCCACCCGGGACAGGGAAACAATCAGCCCCAGCATTTT	CASSHPGQGNNQPQHF
TRBV4-1	TRBJ1-6	many	TRBD1	TGCGCCAGCAGCCAAGACGCGCGGCAGGGGGCGTTGGATTCACCCCTCCACTTT	CASSQDARQGALDSPLHF
TRBV24-1	TRBJ1-4	.	.	TGTGCCACCAGTGATTCACCCCACCACGGACTCCTAGAAAAACTGTTTTTT	CATSDSPHHGLLEKLFF
TRBV18	TRBJ1-1	.	TRBD1	TGTGCCAGCTCACCGGGACAGGGATACACTGAAGCTTTCTTT	CASSPGQGYTEAFF
TRBV20-1	TRBJ2-3	.	TRBD2	TGCAGTGCCTACATTCTCCGGTTAGCGGGGGGCACAGATACGCAGTATTTT	CSAYILRLAGGTDTQYF
TRBV7-9	TRBJ1-4	many	.	TGTGCCAGCAGCTTATCCAGGTCTAATGAAAAACTGTTTTTT	CASSLSRSNEKLFF
TRBV10-3	TRBJ1-6	few	.	TGTGCCATCAGTGAGTCGCTCAGGGGTGGAAATTCACCCCTCCACTTT	CAISESLRGGNSPLHF
TRBV12-3/TRBV12-4	TRBJ1-1	.	.	TGTGCCAGCAGGGACAACGTAAACACTGAAGCTTTCTTT	CASRDNVNTEAFF
TRBV20-1	TRBJ1-2	.	TRBD1	TGCAGTGCCGGAGCCCCCCCAGGGGGAGCTAACTATGGCTACACCTTC	CSAGAPPGGANYGYTF
TRBV4-1	TRBJ2-5	few	.	TGCGCCAGCAGCCAGTTTACCCAAGAGACCCAGTACTTC	CASSQFTQETQYF
TRBV20-1	TRBJ2-4	.	TRBD1	TGCAGTGCTACGACAGGGATAGCCAAAAACATTCAGCACTTC	CSATTGIAKNIQHF
TRBV10-3	TRBJ1-4	.	TRBD1	TGTGCCATCAGTGACCCGACAGGGAGCACTAATGAAAAACTGTTTTTT	CAISDPTGSTNEKLFF
TRBV29-1	TRBJ1-6	few	.	TGCAGCGTTGCTGAGGACGGTTCACCCCTCCACTTT	CSVAEDGSPLHF
TRBV6-1	TRBJ1-6	few	.	TGTGCCAGCCGCGGGGGATTTGGTTCACCCCTCCACTTT	CASRGGFGSPLHF
TRBV5-1	TRBJ2-5	.	.	TGCGCCAGCAGCTTGGTGACAGGCACGGAGACCCAGTACTTC	CASSLVTGTETQYF
TRBV15	TRBJ1-1	.	TRBD1	TGTGCCACCAGCAGAGCCGCGACAGGGTTGAACACTGAAGCTTTCTTT	CATSRAATGLNTEAFF
TRBV7-8	TRBJ2-1	.	.	TGTGCCAGCAGCTTATTGGCGGTTAGCTCCTACAATGAGCAGTTCTTC	CASSLLAVSSYNEQFF
TRBV6-5	TRBJ2-5	many	TRBD1	TGTGCCAGCAGTTACTCACGGACAGGGGGAGAGACCCAGTACTTC	CASSYSRTGGETQYF
TRBV7-8	TRBJ1-6	many	.	TGTGCCAGCAGCCCCCCGGGGCAGGCGATCTCTTCGAATTCACCCCTCCACTTT	CASSPPGQAISSNSPLHF
TRBV7-9	TRBJ2-6	many	.	TGTGCCAGCAGCTTGGGCAGGGTGACCCCTGGGGCCAACGTCCTGACTTTC	CASSLGRVTPGANVLTF